This T cell receptor (beta chain) was identified during a study of blood T cells in healthy people across ages. Combining a sample-barcoded 5' primer with a J-beta primer mix, a second PCR ran for roughly 7 to 11 cycles. TCRdb ran MiXCR on the 5' RACE reads and lists one entry per CDR3 protein. The sample holds around 750,000 distinct CDR3 sequences, roughly 50% seen once. There are 14 residues in the CDR3. Germline V gives CDR1 LNHNV, CDR2 YYDKDF (reference sequence). The germline V and J ends were trimmed by 4 bases and 13 bases, with 22 bases remaining between them. This sequence joins TRBV15 and TRBJ2-5, with D maybe TRBD1 (6 bases). The clonotype originates from a man older than 75 in good health. The specimen sequenced was blood. CDR3 protein: CATSTPTGRFGRYF. CDR3 nucleotide sequence: TGTGCCACCAGCACCCCGACAGGACGCTTTGGGCGGTACTTC. Based on the CDR3 plus reference TRBV15 and TRBJ2-5, the full variable domain is DAMVIQNPRYQVTQFGKPVTLSCSQTLNHNVMYWYQQKSSQAPKLLFHYYDKDFNNEADTPDNFQSRRPNTSFCFLDIRSPGLGDTAMYLCATSTPTGRFGRYFGPGTRLLVL.